The 2 T cell receptor beta chains in this list originate from one sample, sequenced in a study of T-cell reconstitution after alpha-beta-depleted transplantation in children. Preparation of the TCRbeta library used unique molecular identifiers. TCRdb re-called the PCR reads with MiXCR, one entry per CDR3 protein. The top ten clones hold around 4% of a sample with under 450,000 distinct CDR3 sequences, 10% to 15% of them seen once. The input for sequencing was PBMCs, taken from the stem cell graft. The source is a human donor who donated a stem cell graft to a child with Fanconi anemia.

This clonotype was seen repeatedly, ten times or more. The rearrangement uses TRBV4-3 and TRBJ2-1; TRBD1 or TRBD2 may be the D gene (6 bases each). The CDR3 has 16 amino acids. V lost 0 bases and J 0 bases, leaving 9 bases between the germline ends. The germline V gene encodes CDR1 LGHNA and CDR2 YSLEER. CDR3 DNA sequence: TGCGCCAGCAGCCAAGAGGGGGGCCGCTCCTACAATGAGCAGTTCTTC. It encodes CASSQEGGRSYNEQFF.

At least ten counts were recorded for this clonotype. The V gene is TRBV12-3 or TRBV12-4, the J gene TRBJ2-3; D is possibly TRBD2 (6 bases). The CDR3 totals 12 residues. The V end lost 8 bases, the J end lost 5 bases, and 11 bases lay between the germline ends. CDR3 region: CASRAGKDTQYF. The DNA for the CDR3 is TGTGCCAGCCGGGCGGGGAAAGATACGCAGTATTTT.